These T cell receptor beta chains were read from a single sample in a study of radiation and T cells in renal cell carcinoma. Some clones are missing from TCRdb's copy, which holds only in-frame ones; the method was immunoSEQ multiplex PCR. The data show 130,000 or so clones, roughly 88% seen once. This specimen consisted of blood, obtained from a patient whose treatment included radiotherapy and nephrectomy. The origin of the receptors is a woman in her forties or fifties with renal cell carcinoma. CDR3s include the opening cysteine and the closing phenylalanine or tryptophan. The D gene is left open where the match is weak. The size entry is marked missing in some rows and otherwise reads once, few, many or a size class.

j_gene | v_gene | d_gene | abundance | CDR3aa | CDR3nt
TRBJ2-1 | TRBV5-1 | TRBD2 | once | CASSSIAGGPHNEQFF | TGCGCCAGCAGCTCGATAGCGGGGGGGCCTCACAATGAGCAGTTCTTC
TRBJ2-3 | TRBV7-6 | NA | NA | CASGGRRGTDTQYF | TGTGCCAGTGGGGGCAGGCGGGGCACAGATACGCAGTATTTT
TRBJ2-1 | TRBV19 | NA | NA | CASSIDWGMDEQFF | TGTGCCAGTAGTATAGATTGGGGTATGGATGAGCAGTTCTTC
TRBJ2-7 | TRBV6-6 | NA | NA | CASSLAGLGSYEQYF | TGTGCCAGCAGTCTGGCGGGACTGGGCTCCTACGAGCAGTACTTC
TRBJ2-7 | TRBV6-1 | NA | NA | CASSEIWGRPYEQYF | TGTGCCAGCAGTGAAATATGGGGTAGACCCTACGAGCAGTACTTC
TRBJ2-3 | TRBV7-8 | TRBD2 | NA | CASSKTSGGPSDTQYF | TGTGCCAGCAGCAAGACTAGCGGGGGCCCTTCTGATACGCAGTATTTT
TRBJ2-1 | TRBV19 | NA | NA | CASSIGGNNEQFF | TGTGCCAGTAGTATAGGCGGAAACAATGAGCAGTTCTTC
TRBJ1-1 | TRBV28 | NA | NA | CASSSPGPSIEAFF | TGTGCCAGCAGTTCCCCGGGACCTTCTATTGAAGCTTTCTTT
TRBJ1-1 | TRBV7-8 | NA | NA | CASSLIAENTEAFF | TGTGCCAGCAGCTTAATCGCAGAGAACACTGAAGCTTTCTTT
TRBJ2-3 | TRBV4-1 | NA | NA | CASSHLDGFDTQYF | TGCGCCAGCAGCCACCTGGACGGGTTCGATACGCAGTATTTT
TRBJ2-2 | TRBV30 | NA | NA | CAWSFSDGELFF | TGTGCCTGGAGCTTCTCGGACGGGGAGCTGTTTTTT
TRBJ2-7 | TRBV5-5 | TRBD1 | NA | CASSLGQGAYEQYF | TGTGCCAGCAGCTTAGGACAGGGGGCCTACGAGCAGTACTTC
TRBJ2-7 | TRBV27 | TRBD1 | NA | CASSRQQGQGTYEQYF | TGTGCCAGCAGTCGCCAACAAGGACAGGGAACCTACGAGCAGTACTTC
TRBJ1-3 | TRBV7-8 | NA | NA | CASSLGQATSGNTIYF | TGTGCCAGCAGCTTAGGGCAGGCCACCTCTGGAAACACCATATATTTT
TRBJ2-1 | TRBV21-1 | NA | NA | CASSPNAGSRFF | TGTGCCAGCAGCCCGAATGCGGGGTCAAGGTTCTTC
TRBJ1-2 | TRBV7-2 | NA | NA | CASSLVGSSYGYTF | TGTGCCAGCAGCTTAGTAGGGTCGAGCTATGGCTACACCTTC
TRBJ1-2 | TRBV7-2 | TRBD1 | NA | CASSLAGTGSNYGYTF | TGTGCCAGCAGCTTAGCGGGGACAGGGAGCAACTATGGCTACACCTTC
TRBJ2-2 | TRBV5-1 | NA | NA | CASSLGADPKRGELFF | TGCGCCAGCAGCTTGGGAGCGGACCCAAAAAGGGGGGAGCTGTTTTTT
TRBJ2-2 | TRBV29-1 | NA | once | CSGGEVGGTGELFF | TGCAGCGGGGGGGAGGTTGGGGGCACCGGGGAGCTGTTTTTT
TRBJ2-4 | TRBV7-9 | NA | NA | CASSLREAGTTKNIQYF | TGTGCCAGCAGCTTAAGGGAGGCGGGGACCACCAAAAACATTCAGTACTTC
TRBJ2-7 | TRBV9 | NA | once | CASSPLRETSGEQYF | TGTGCCAGCAGCCCTCTTCGGGAAACCTCCGGCGAGCAGTACTTC
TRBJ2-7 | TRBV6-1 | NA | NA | CASWKYEQYF | TGTGCCAGCTGGAAGTACGAGCAGTACTTC